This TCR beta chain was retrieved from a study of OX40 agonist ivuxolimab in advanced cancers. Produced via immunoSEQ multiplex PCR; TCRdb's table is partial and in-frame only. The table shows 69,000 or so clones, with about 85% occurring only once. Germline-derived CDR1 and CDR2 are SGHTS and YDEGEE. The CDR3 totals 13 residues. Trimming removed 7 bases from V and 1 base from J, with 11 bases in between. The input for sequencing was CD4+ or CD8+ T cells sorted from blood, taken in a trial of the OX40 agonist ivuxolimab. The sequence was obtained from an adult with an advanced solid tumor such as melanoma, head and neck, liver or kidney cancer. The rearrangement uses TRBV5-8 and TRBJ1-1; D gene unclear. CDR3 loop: CASGPFWNTEAFF. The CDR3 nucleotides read TGTGCCAGCGGGCCCTTTTGGAACACTGAAGCTTTCTTT.